The 14 T cell receptor beta chains in this list originate from one sample, sequenced in a study of Ad26.COV2.S vaccination and SARS-CoV-2 variants. Data came from immunoSEQ multiplex PCR; TCRdb stores just in-frame clones and leaves some out. Here the sample spans 200,000 to 250,000 clones, approximately 88% being singletons. Treatment defined: some 20 received Ad26.COV2.S at low or high dose, single or two shots; about 5 received placebo; per-sample allocation not given. Samples analyzed were those drawn on day 63 after the first vaccine or placebo injection. Sample: peripheral blood, taken in a trial of Ad26.COV2.S vaccine versus placebo. These receptors came from a person between 18 and 60 years old who received the Ad26.COV2.S COVID-19 vaccine or a placebo.

The CDR3 region has the DNA TGCGCCAGCAGTGAGTCGACCCCCTACGAGCAGTACTTC. Protein product: CASSESTPYEQYF. The chain combines TRBV10-1 with TRBJ2-7; D not certain. The CDR3 sequence is 13 residues long. Trimming left V 0 bases short and J 2 bases short, with 5 bases between. Germline CDR1 and CDR2: WNHNN and SYGVQD (reference sequence).

This sequence joins TRBV11-2 and TRBJ2-1; a possible D gene is TRBD2 (5 bases). The CDR3 runs 16 residues. Trimming shortened V by 5 bases and J by 0 bases, and 14 bases separated the two germline ends. Germline V gives CDR1 SGHAT, CDR2 FQNNGV. The CDR3 bases are TGTGCCAGCAGCACCGTTGAGGGCTCCTCCTACAATGAGCAGTTCTTC. Translating gives CASSTVEGSSYNEQFF.

V and J are TRBV6-1 and TRBJ1-6, with D unclear. CDR1 is MNHNS and CDR2 is SASEGT in the germline V gene. Trimming shortened V by 3 bases and J by 7 bases, and 10 bases separated the two germline ends. There are 14 residues in the CDR3. Here the CDR3 DNA reads TGTGCCAGCAGTGATTTGGGCAGAAATTCACCCCTCCACTTT. Its translation is CASSDLGRNSPLHF.

The genes are TRBV28 and TRBJ1-4; tentative D call: TRBD1 (6 bases). Looked up from germline, CDR1 is MDHEN and CDR2 is SYDVKM. This CDR3 is built from 15 residues. V lost 0 bases and J 4 bases, leaving 9 bases between the germline ends. The DNA of the CDR3 is TGTGCCAGCAGTTTATGGAGCAGGGGTAATGAAAAACTGTTTTTT. Protein: CASSLWSRGNEKLFF.

The chain couples TRBV5-8 to TRBJ2-1; no definite D call. CDR1 and CDR2 from the germline V gene are SGHTS and YDEGEE. The germline V and J ends were trimmed by 1 base and 4 bases, with 9 bases remaining between them. The CDR3 contains 14 residues. For the CDR3, the DNA is TGTGCCAGCAGCTTGCTCGACGGTTACAATGAGCAGTTCTTC. Amino acids: CASSLLDGYNEQFF.

The V call is TRBV28, the J call TRBJ2-5; D is perhaps TRBD2 (6 bases). Per the germline V gene, CDR1 is MDHEN and CDR2 is SYDVKM. V lost 6 bases to trimming and J lost 4 bases, with 21 bases between them. The CDR3 is 16 amino acids. CDR3 DNA sequence: TGTGCCAGCAGGAAACCCGGGACCTCGCGGGGAGAGACCCAGTACTTC. Encoded protein: CASRKPGTSRGETQYF.

The V gene is TRBV4-3, the J gene TRBJ1-1; 7 positions agree with TRBD1. Germline V gives CDR1 LGHNA, CDR2 YSLEER. The V segment lost 1 base and the J segment 3 bases; nucleotides outside the gene matches: 2. The CDR3 sequence is 14 residues long. The CDR3 protein is CASSQVRGYTEAFF. The CDR3 nucleotides read TGCGCCAGCAGCCAAGTCAGGGGGTACACTGAAGCTTTCTTT.

The rearrangement uses TRBV19 and TRBJ2-1; no clear D. The CDR3 length is 14 residues. CDR1 and CDR2 from the germline V gene are LNHDA and SQIVND (reference sequence). The germline V and J ends were trimmed by 1 base and 10 bases, with 14 bases remaining between them. CDR3 DNA sequence: TGTGCCAGTAGTATAGGGGTGCGCCCAAGCGAGCAGTTCTTC. It specifies CASSIGVRPSEQFF.

V gene TRBV4-3 combines with J gene TRBJ1-2, with D tentatively TRBD1 (6 bases). Germline loops: CDR1 LGHNA, CDR2 YSLEER. V was clipped by 1 base and J by 7 bases, with 19 bases between them. The CDR3 sequence is 16 residues long. The CDR3 DNA is TGCGCCAGCAGCCAAGGGGGGGCACGGAGGGTTGCTGGCTACACCTTC. Protein sequence: CASSQGGARRVAGYTF.

The chain uses TRBV28 and TRBJ2-7, with D tentatively TRBD2 (5 bases). The germline V gene has CDR1 MDHEN and CDR2 SYDVKM. V lost 2 bases and J lost 5, with 13 bases in between. The length of the CDR3 is 14 residues. CDR3 DNA sequence: TGTGCCAGCAGTTTAGGACTGAGCAGCGACGAGCAGTACTTC. Translated: CASSLGLSSDEQYF.

CDR3 amino acids: CASSPTGYSNQPQHF. As DNA, the CDR3 is TGTGCCAGCAGCCCGACAGGGTACAGCAATCAGCCCCAGCATTTT. This chain uses TRBV6-5 with TRBJ1-5, with TRBD1 matching over 7 bases. The CDR3 sequence is 15 residues long. Germline V gives CDR1 MNHEY, CDR2 SVGAGI. V shed 6 bases and J 1 base; nucleotides not matched to a gene: 6.

The gene calls are TRBV27 and TRBJ1-6; no firm D call. Trimming removed 0 bases at V and 7 bases at J, with 10 bases between. The CDR3 is 15 amino acids. Germline-derived CDR1 and CDR2 are MNHEY and SMNVEV (reference sequence). CDR3 sequence (DNA): TGTGCCAGCAGTTTATCGTCTGCCGGGAATTCACCCCTCCACTTT. Translating gives CASSLSSAGNSPLHF.

The chain links TRBV11-2 to TRBJ2-5; possibly TRBD2 for D (6 bases). CDR1 and CDR2 from the germline V gene are SGHAT and FQNNGV. This CDR3 is built from 13 residues. Trimming cost V 1 base and J 5 bases, with 8 bases left between them. The CDR3 bases are TGTGCCAGCAGCTTAGTGACTAGGGAGACCCAGTACTTC. Amino acid sequence: CASSLVTRETQYF. Complete variable domain (other parts from reference TRBV11-2 and TRBJ2-5): EAGVAQSPRYKIIEKRQSVAFWCNPISGHATLYWYQQILGQGPKLLIQFQNNGVVDDSQLPKDRFSAERLKGVDSTLKIQPAKLEDSAVYLCASSLVTRETQYFGPGTRLLVL.

This rearrangement joins TRBV21-1 to TRBJ1-2; the table calls TRBD1, which could not be checked here. TRBV21-1 is a pseudogene. This CDR3 region has 15 residues. The CDR3 sequence: CASSKETGANYGYTF. In DNA, the CDR3 is TGTGCCAGCAGCAAAGAGACAGGAGCTAACTATGGCTACACCTTC.